The 31 T cell receptor beta chains given below trace back to one sample, sequenced in a study of vaccination and CD4 T cells after COVID-19. For these TCRs, the target antigens are not known. As to treatment: approximately 9-day PBMC culture with coronavirus spike peptide pools or control peptides (ViraFEST assay). Researchers used the Oncomine TCR Beta short-read assay to sequence DNA from cultured CD4+ T cells. A single record per CDR3 protein comes from TCRdb applying MiXCR to the PCR reads. The data show some 9,600 distinct CDR3 sequences, with less than 70% seen just once and about a third held by the top ten. Sequenced: CD4+ T cells from blood, cultured in vitro. The receptor set was obtained from a human donor who had recovered from COVID-19.

V is TRBV7-8 and J is TRBJ1-5, with 7 bases fitting TRBD1. Trimming removed 4 bases from V and 2 bases from J; junction bases left unmatched: 5. This CDR3 comprises 15 residues. Germline lookup yields CDR1 SGHVS and CDR2 FQNEAQ. DNA of the CDR3: TGTGCCAGCAGCTCGGACAGGATTCGCAATCAGCCCCAGCATTTT. This encodes CASSSDRIRNQPQHF.

V gene TRBV2 combines with J gene TRBJ1-2; 9 nucleotides match TRBD1. The CDR3 contains 15 residues. The germline V gene encodes CDR1 SNHLY and CDR2 FYNNEI. V dropped 5 bases and J dropped 3; count of bases not matched to a gene: 7. CDR3 sequence (DNA): TGTGCCAGCAGTCCGACACAGGGGGCCGACTATGGCTACACCTTC. Translated: CASSPTQGADYGYTF.

The V call is TRBV27, the J call TRBJ1-3; 8 bases agree with TRBD1. Germline trimming cut 8 bases from V and 2 bases from J; bases unmatched to any gene: 8. The CDR3 sequence is 15 residues long. Germline V lookup: CDR1 MNHEY, CDR2 SMNVEV (reference sequence). The CDR3, as DNA: TGTGCCAGCGGTAGGGACAGGAGGCCTGGAAACACCATATATTTT. Translating it yields CASGRDRRPGNTIYF.

This clonotype was detected only a few times. The chain is built from TRBV7-3 and TRBJ1-1, with a possible D match to TRBD1 (5 bases). The CDR3 is made up of 14 amino acids. V was shortened by 5 bases and J by 5 bases, with 15 bases between the two germline ends. Looked up from germline, CDR1 is SGHTA and CDR2 is FQGTGA. CDR3 in amino acids: CASSPGTSGTEAFF. The CDR3 DNA reads TGTGCCAGCAGCCCCGGGACTAGCGGGACTGAAGCTTTCTTT.

This clonotype is classed as medium-sized (0.01 to 0.1%). This rearrangement joins TRBV7-9 to TRBJ2-7, with D possibly being TRBD1 (6 bases). The V gene lost 2 bases and the J gene lost 1 base, with 9 bases spanning the gap. The CDR3 loop spans 14 amino acids. Per the germline V gene, CDR1 is SEHNR and CDR2 is FQNEAQ (reference sequence). In nucleotides, the CDR3 is TGTGCCAGCAGCTTAAGAGGGGGATCCTACGAGCAGTACTTC. Its translation is CASSLRGGSYEQYF.

In its sample, this clonotype was seen once. The chain uses TRBV9 and TRBJ1-1; maybe TRBD1 (6 bases). V gave up 0 bases and J gave up 2 bases, with 8 bases separating them. This CDR3 is built from 14 residues. Looked up from germline, CDR1 is SGDLS and CDR2 is YYNGEE. Here the CDR3 DNA reads TGTGCCAGCAGCGTAGATGGGGGCAACACTGAAGCTTTCTTT. Translation: CASSVDGGNTEAFF.

This chain links TRBV7-2 with TRBJ2-7; 11 bases match TRBD2. Germline V gene lookup returns CDR1 SGHTA and CDR2 FQGNSA. The V gene end was trimmed by 1 base and the J gene end by 2 bases; junction bases not matched to a gene: 4. The CDR3 spans 16 residues. The CDR3, as DNA: TGTGCCAGCAGCTTAGACTTAGCGGGAGGGCCCTACGAGCAGTACTTC. It encodes CASSLDLAGGPYEQYF.

This clonotype turned up a few times. As DNA, the CDR3 is TGTGCCTGGGGCCCTAACTATGGCTACACCTTC. This encodes CAWGPNYGYTF. V is TRBV30 and J is TRBJ1-2; no reliable D call. The CDR3 extends over 11 amino acids. With 5 bases removed from V and 0 bases from J, the gap between germline ends came to 4 bases. The germline V gene has CDR1 GTSNPN and CDR2 SVGIG (reference sequence).

In its sample, this clonotype was seen a few times. The genes are TRBV6-1 and TRBJ1-1; D is perhaps TRBD1 (6 bases). V lost 10 bases, J lost 1 base, and 13 bases lay in between. CDR3 length: 13 amino acids. Germline-derived CDR1 and CDR2 are MNHNS and SASEGT. The CDR3 region is CATAQTGNTEAFF. CDR3 coding DNA: TGTGCCACCGCTCAGACAGGGAACACTGAAGCTTTCTTT.

V gene TRBV7-9 combines with J gene TRBJ1-2, with D uncertain. From germline, CDR1 is SEHNR and CDR2 FQNEAQ (reference sequence). This CDR3 has 15 amino acids. Trimming cost V 0 bases and J 7 bases, with 15 bases left between them. CDR3 loop: CASSLAVVATGGYTF. The CDR3 nucleotides are TGTGCCAGCAGCTTAGCAGTAGTGGCAACTGGTGGCTACACCTTC.

The chain combines TRBV7-2 with TRBJ2-3, with unresolved D. Germline V gene lookup returns CDR1 SGHTA and CDR2 FQGNSA. V lost 2 bases, J lost 4 bases, and 13 bases lay in between. The CDR3 runs 15 residues. CDR3 sequence (DNA): TGTGCCAGCAGCTTAAAGAAAGCAGCTGCAGATACGCAGTATTTT. This codes for CASSLKKAAADTQYF.

In this sample, this clonotype turned up a few times. The genes are TRBV11-3 and TRBJ2-5; D is perhaps TRBD2 (5 bases). CDR3 length: 12 amino acids. CDR1 and CDR2 from the germline V gene are SGHNT and YENEEA. The V gene lost 5 bases and the J gene lost 5 bases, with 9 bases spanning the gap. CDR3 amino acids: CASSGRIETQYF. The CDR3 DNA follows: TGTGCCAGCAGCGGGAGAATCGAGACCCAGTACTTC.

The sample holds a few counts of this clonotype. The rearrangement uses TRBV5-1 and TRBJ1-2, with D unresolved. The CDR3 contains 13 residues. Between the trimmed V and J ends, which lost 0 bases and 8 bases, there was a span of 11 bases. The germline CDR1 and CDR2 sequences are SGHRS and YFSETQ. CDR3 amino acids: CASSLGEVGGYTF. The CDR3 DNA is TGCGCCAGCAGCTTGGGGGAGGTAGGAGGCTACACCTTC.

J is TRBJ1-2 and V is TRBV24-1; D remains ambiguous. The germline gives CDR1 KGHDR, CDR2 SFDVKD. The CDR3 is 14 amino acids. The V and J ends lost 2 bases and 5 bases respectively, with 11 bases between them. The CDR3 is CATSDSASGYGYTF. CDR3 bases: TGTGCCACCAGTGATTCTGCGTCGGGTTATGGCTACACCTTC.

The V gene is TRBV7-2, the J gene TRBJ2-3; 16 bases agree with TRBD2. This CDR3 is built from 18 residues. The J segment lost 5 bases and the V segment lost 5 bases, leaving 10 bases of the junction unmatched. The germline V gene encodes CDR1 SGHTA and CDR2 FQGNSA. This chain's CDR3 is CASSNRGTSGGAVDTQYF. Written as DNA, the CDR3 is TGTGCCAGCAGCAATCGTGGGACTAGCGGGGGGGCCGTAGATACGCAGTATTTT.

J is TRBJ1-2 and V is TRBV5-4; weak D call: TRBD1 (5 bases). The germline V and J ends were trimmed by 5 bases and 4 bases, with 12 bases remaining between them. Germline loops: CDR1 SGHNT, CDR2 YYREEE (reference sequence). CDR3 length equals 13 residues. The CDR3: CASSLGGTYGYTF. CDR3 bases: TGTGCCAGCAGTCTCGGGGGGACCTATGGCTACACCTTC. Supplemented by reference TRBV5-4 and TRBJ1-2, the full variable domain reads ETGVTQSPTHLIKTRGQQVTLRCSSQSGHNTVSWYQQALGQGPQFIFQYYREEENGRGNFPPRFSGLQFPNYSSELNVNALELDDSALYLCASSLGGTYGYTFGSGTRLTVV.

As regards this clonotype: One end of the junction fails to match germline, which may point to a read error. The chain carries TRBV5-4 and TRBJ2-2, with D perhaps TRBD1 (7 bases). CDR1 and CDR2 from the germline V gene are SGHNT and YYREEE (reference sequence). The CDR3 contains 12 residues. Here the CDR3 reads CASSLGRGELFF. CDR3 DNA: TGTGCCAGCAGCTTGGGCAGGGGGGAACTGTTTTTT.

V and J are TRBV28 and TRBJ1-1; D perhaps matches TRBD1 (5 bases). The V gene lost 4 bases and the J gene lost 6 bases, with 12 bases spanning the gap. The CDR3 totals 13 residues. The germline V gene has CDR1 MDHEN and CDR2 SYDVKM. The CDR3 DNA reads as TGTGCCAGCAGTTGGGTGAGGGGTCCTGAAGCTTTCTTT. Translated, it gives CASSWVRGPEAFF.

This clonotype was counted a few times. The chain has TRBV6-7 and TRBJ2-5, with 14 bases that match TRBD2. TRBV6-7 is treated as an ORF (open reading frame) with a function not yet certain. The ends lost 0 bases at V and 3 bases at J; junction bases unmatched: 6. The CDR3 spans 18 residues. CDR3 DNA: TGTGCCAGCAGTTACTCTACGGGACTAGCGGGGGCAGAAGAGACCCAGTACTTC. This sequence encodes CASSYSTGLAGAEETQYF.

The DNA of the CDR3 is TGTGCCAGTAGTCTCAGACGGGACACCATATATTTT. As protein: CASSLRRDTIYF. The chain is built from TRBV19 and TRBJ1-3; D is ambiguous. With 5 bases removed from V and 8 bases from J, the gap between germline ends came to 10 bases. CDR3 length equals 12 residues. The V gene's germline CDR1 is LNHDA and CDR2 SQIVND (reference sequence).

This chain connects TRBV6-2 or TRBV6-3 to TRBJ1-2; TRBD1 might be the D (5 bases). CDR1 is MNHEY and CDR2 is SVGEGT in the germline V gene. The CDR3 is made up of 15 amino acids. V gave up 0 bases and J gave up 5 bases, with 13 bases separating them. Here the CDR3 reads CASSYSTQGRYGYTF. The CDR3, as DNA: TGTGCCAGCAGTTACTCGACTCAGGGTCGGTATGGCTACACCTTC.

This clonotype appeared a few times. The chain couples TRBV15 to TRBJ1-6; D remains ambiguous. V gave up 8 bases and J gave up 0 bases, with 8 bases separating them. The length of the CDR3 is 14 residues. Germline V gene data show CDR1 as LNHNV and CDR2 as YYDKDF (reference sequence). CDR3 loop: CATSGSSYNSPLHF. CDR3 nucleotide sequence: TGTGCCACCTCGGGCAGCTCCTATAATTCACCCCTCCACTTT.

The V and J genes are TRBV15 and TRBJ2-1; D gene uncertain. This CDR3 contains 12 residues. Germline V gives CDR1 LNHNV, CDR2 YYDKDF (reference sequence). V lost 5 bases to trimming and J lost 7 bases, with 9 bases between them. CDR3 loop: CATSRTGNEQFF. Written as DNA, the CDR3 is TGTGCCACCAGCCGTACTGGGAATGAGCAGTTCTTC.

This clonotype showed up just a few times. This sequence joins TRBV7-8 and TRBJ1-5, with D perhaps matching TRBD1 (5 bases). With 3 bases removed from V and 5 bases from J, the gap between germline ends came to 8 bases. The CDR3 loop spans 13 amino acids. The germline V gene has CDR1 SGHVS and CDR2 FQNEAQ. The chain's CDR3 is CASSLTVDQPQHF. CDR3 bases: TGTGCCAGCAGCTTGACAGTAGATCAGCCCCAGCATTTT. Based on the CDR3 plus reference TRBV7-8 and TRBJ1-5, the full variable domain is GAGVSQSPRYKVAKRGQDVALRCDPISGHVSLFWYQQALGQGPEFLTYFQNEAQLDKSGLPSDRFFAERPEGSVSTLKIQRTQQEDSAVYLCASSLTVDQPQHFGDGTRLSIL.

V usage is TRBV7-9 and J usage is TRBJ1-3, with D perhaps TRBD1 (5 bases). This CDR3 has 15 residues. The V gene's germline CDR1 is SEHNR and CDR2 FQNEAQ (reference sequence). V lost 0 bases, J lost 2 bases, and 8 bases lay in between. CDR3 sequence reads: CASSLAGAAGNTIYF. In nucleotides, the CDR3 is TGTGCCAGCAGCTTAGCAGGGGCGGCTGGAAACACCATATATTTT.

V usage is TRBV5-4 and J usage is TRBJ2-5; possibly TRBD2 for D (6 bases). The CDR3 has 14 residues. V was pared by 4 bases and J by 1 base, with 11 bases between. Germline values: CDR1 SGHNT, CDR2 YYREEE (reference sequence). CDR3 in DNA: TGTGCCAGCAGCCCTGGGACTTCCCAAGAGACCCAGTACTTC. Its protein is CASSPGTSQETQYF.

The chain has TRBV11-3 and TRBJ2-3; maybe TRBD1 (6 bases). V was clipped by 5 bases and J by 0 bases, with 12 bases between them. Germline V gene lookup returns CDR1 SGHNT and CDR2 YENEEA. The CDR3 length is 15 residues. In DNA form, the CDR3 reads TGTGCCAGCAGCCCAGACAGGACTAGCACAGATACGCAGTATTTT. It translates to CASSPDRTSTDTQYF.

V usage is TRBV7-2 and J usage is TRBJ1-2; D is uncertain. The CDR3 covers 12 residues. Germline lookup yields CDR1 SGHTA and CDR2 FQGNSA. V was cut by 5 bases and J by 8 bases, with 12 bases left in between. The CDR3 sequence: CASSVRTDGYTF. The CDR3 nucleotides read TGTGCCAGCAGCGTTCGAACGGACGGCTACACCTTC. The variable domain in full, with the rest retrieved from reference TRBV7-2 and TRBJ1-2, is GAGVSQSPSNKVTEKGKDVELRCDPISGHTALYWYRQSLGQGLEFLIYFQGNSAPDKSGLPSDRFSAERTGGSVSTLTIQRTQQEDSAVYLCASSVRTDGYTFGSGTRLTVV.

This clonotype was observed a few times. This chain uses TRBV7-2 with TRBJ1-4, with D tentatively TRBD1 (6 bases). CDR3 length equals 16 residues. CDR1 and CDR2 (germline): SGHTA, FQGNSA. V was clipped by 4 bases and J by 3 bases, with 15 bases between them. In DNA, the CDR3 is TGTGCCAGCAGCTGGGGGGGGGCCTGGGCTAATGAAAAACTGTTTTTT. Translated, it gives CASSWGGAWANEKLFF. Together with reference TRBV7-2 and TRBJ1-4, the CDR3 gives the full variable domain: GAGVSQSPSNKVTEKGKDVELRCDPISGHTALYWYRQSLGQGLEFLIYFQGNSAPDKSGLPSDRFSAERTGGSVSTLTIQRTQQEDSAVYLCASSWGGAWANEKLFFGSGTQLSVL.

The chain combines TRBV5-1 with TRBJ2-3; no clear D gene. This CDR3 region has 12 residues. V gave up 1 base and J gave up 3 bases, with 3 bases separating them. Germline lookup yields CDR1 SGHRS and CDR2 YFSETQ. The CDR3 spells CASSLRTDTQYF. In DNA, the CDR3 is TGCGCCAGCAGCTTGAGGACAGATACGCAGTATTTT.

V gene TRBV20-1 combines with J gene TRBJ2-7; no reliable D call. The CDR3 totals 16 residues. Per the germline V gene, CDR1 is DFQATT and CDR2 is SNEGSKA (reference sequence). Between the trimmed V and J ends, which lost 5 bases and 4 bases, there was a span of 24 bases. The CDR3 sequence is CSARKIDNPNIYEQYF. The CDR3 DNA is TGCAGTGCTCGTAAGATAGACAACCCCAACATTTACGAGCAGTACTTC.